The 30 T cell receptor beta chains presented below share a single source sample, sequenced in a study of T cells after yellow fever vaccination. TCRdb reprocessed the 5' RACE reads with MiXCR, giving one entry per CDR3 protein. This table holds 100,000 to 150,000 distinct CDR3 sequences, about 8.4% found once. The sequencing here drew on CD8+ T cells sorted from PBMCs, taken on the day of the yellow fever booster vaccination. All receptors derive from a man aged 18 to 30 who received the YFV17D yellow fever vaccine.

This clonotype was counted between two and nine times. The chain couples TRBV4-1 to TRBJ2-2; D unresolved. This CDR3 spans 13 amino acids. V lost 0 bases and J lost 7, with 6 bases in between. Germline V gives CDR1 MGHRA, CDR2 YSYEKL. The DNA for the CDR3 is TGCGCCAGCAGCCAAGAGGTGGTCGGGGAGCTGTTTTTT. Amino acids: CASSQEVVGELFF.

This clonotype was seen more than once but under ten times. V usage is TRBV29-1 and J usage is TRBJ2-3; TRBD1 aligns across 7 bases. V lost 7 bases to trimming and J lost 0 bases; unmatched junction nucleotides: 16. Germline-derived CDR1 and CDR2 are SQVTM and ANQGSEA. The CDR3 length is 17 residues. The CDR3 protein is CSATGQPRASSTDTQYF. For the CDR3, the DNA is TGCAGCGCAACGGGACAGCCCCGAGCTTCTAGCACAGATACGCAGTATTTT.

The chain couples TRBV7-9 to TRBJ1-2, with D maybe TRBD1 (6 bases). V was clipped by 7 bases and J by 2 bases, with 17 bases between them. The CDR3 contains 15 residues. Germline values: CDR1 SEHNR, CDR2 FQNEAQ (reference sequence). The CDR3 DNA reads TGTGCCAGCACCCTTGGACAGAGCCGGAACTATGGCTACACCTTC. Protein product: CASTLGQSRNYGYTF.

This clonotype was seen many times. The chain links TRBV5-1 to TRBJ2-7; unclear D gene. The germline CDR1 and CDR2 sequences are SGHRS and YFSETQ. With 0 bases removed from V and 1 base from J, the gap between germline ends came to 5 bases. This CDR3 region has 13 residues. CDR3 DNA: TGCGCCAGCAGCTTGGGCAGTTCCTACGAGCAGTACTTC. Protein product: CASSLGSSYEQYF.

This clonotype has more than one count but fewer than ten. J is TRBJ2-2 and V is TRBV7-2; a weak D match, TRBD1 (6 bases). Germline CDR1 is SGHTA and CDR2 is FQGNSA. This CDR3 region has 14 residues. Deletions cut 2 bases from V and 4 bases from J, with 8 bases between. The CDR3 is CASSLTGPTGELFF. The CDR3 DNA reads TGTGCCAGCAGCTTAACAGGGCCCACCGGGGAGCTGTTTTTT.

The rearrangement uses TRBV27 and TRBJ2-7, with 10 bases lining up with TRBD1. CDR1 and CDR2 from the germline V gene are MNHEY and SMNVEV (reference sequence). V was clipped by 0 bases and J by 2 bases; unmatched bases: 1. CDR3 length equals 15 residues. The CDR3 DNA follows: TGTGCCAGCAGTTTATCCGGACAGGGGGCCTACGAGCAGTACTTC. This translates into CASSLSGQGAYEQYF.

This clonotype occurred many times. Here the CDR3 reads CASSQEASGQGLQETQYF. CDR3 nucleotides: TGTGCCAGCAGCCAAGAGGCATCGGGACAGGGATTACAAGAGACCCAGTACTTC. This chain connects TRBV4-2 to TRBJ2-5; 9 bases are shared with TRBD1. The CDR3 totals 18 residues. J gave up 2 bases and V 0 bases, and 10 bases lay outside the gene matches. The V gene's germline CDR1 is LGHNA and CDR2 YNFKEQ.

This clonotype was seen more than once but under ten times. J is TRBJ2-7 and V is TRBV21-1. TRBV21-1 is deemed a pseudogene. The CDR3 runs to 14 residues. CDR3 bases: TGTGCCAGCAGCATCGGCACCAGCTCCTACGAGCAGTACGTC. This codes for CASSIGTSSYEQYV.

The chain recombines TRBV6-5 with TRBJ2-1; maybe TRBD1 (5 bases). Trimming stripped 6 bases from V and 2 bases from J, with 11 bases between. There are 14 residues in the CDR3. Germline V lookup: CDR1 MNHEY, CDR2 SVGAGI. The CDR3 sequence is CASRPDSTYNEQFF. CDR3 sequence (DNA): TGTGCCAGCAGACCCGACAGTACCTACAATGAGCAGTTCTTC.

This clonotype was observed many times. The chain recombines TRBV5-6 with TRBJ1-1, with D hard to call. Trimming took off 0 bases at V and 2 bases at J, with 11 bases between the two ends. Germline CDR1 reads SGHDT; CDR2 reads YYEEEE. The CDR3 has 15 residues. CDR3 in amino acids: CASSLVRLPNTEAFF. As DNA, the CDR3 is TGTGCCAGCAGCTTGGTAAGGCTCCCAAACACTGAAGCTTTCTTT. Full variable domain (remainder filled in from reference TRBV5-6 and TRBJ1-1): DAGVTQSPTHLIKTRGQQVTLRCSPKSGHDTVSWYQQALGQGPQFIFQYYEEEERQRGNFPDRFSGHQFPNYSSELNVNALLLGDSALYLCASSLVRLPNTEAFFGQGTRLTVV.

V gene TRBV10-2 combines with J gene TRBJ1-1; 9 bases fit TRBD1. This CDR3 has 15 residues. Germline values: CDR1 WSHSY, CDR2 SAAADI. J was trimmed by 5 bases and V by 6 bases; bases with no gene match: 10. The DNA of the CDR3 is TGCGCCAGCAGGATTGACAGGGGGGAAAGGACTGAAGCTTTCTTT. Its protein is CASRIDRGERTEAFF.

The J gene is TRBJ2-3, the V gene TRBV29-1, with a weak D call TRBD2 (5 bases). This CDR3 has 13 amino acids. Germline loops: CDR1 SQVTM, CDR2 ANQGSEA. V dropped 5 bases and J dropped 2 bases, with 11 bases sitting between them. CDR3 region: CSVLDGDTDTQYF. CDR3 DNA sequence: TGCAGCGTTTTGGACGGGGACACAGATACGCAGTATTTT.

The chain links TRBV9 to TRBJ2-7; 8 bases map to TRBD1. Germline values: CDR1 SGDLS, CDR2 YYNGEE. The CDR3 is 15 residues long. Trimming removed 0 bases from V and 3 bases from J; junction bases left unmatched: 5. CDR3 in DNA: TGTGCCAGCAGCGTAGGGTTCGGACAGGGCTACGAGCAGTACTTC. It yields the protein CASSVGFGQGYEQYF.

This clonotype has only a few counts. This chain joins TRBV5-1 and TRBJ1-1; 7 positions agree with TRBD1. The germline gives CDR1 SGHRS, CDR2 YFSETQ. Germline trimming cut 6 bases from V and 1 base from J; bases unmatched to any gene: 6. The CDR3 is 14 amino acids. CDR3 nucleotides: TGCGCCAGCACATCAGACAGGGCGAACACTGAAGCTTTCTTT. This translates into CASTSDRANTEAFF.

The chain's CDR3 is CASSSTGIQPQHF. The CDR3 coding sequence is TGTGCCAGCAGCTCTACAGGGATTCAGCCCCAGCATTTT. The V and J genes are TRBV7-6 and TRBJ1-5, with a weak D call TRBD1 (6 bases). The CDR3 totals 13 residues. V lost 4 bases and J lost 6, with 10 bases in between. The V gene's germline CDR1 is SGHVS and CDR2 FNYEAQ.

The chain combines TRBV6-6 with TRBJ1-2; possible D gene TRBD1, 5 bases. The length of the CDR3 is 15 residues. Trimming removed 6 bases at V and 0 bases at J, with 14 bases between. In germline, CDR1 is MNHNY, CDR2 SVGAGI (reference sequence). The CDR3 coding sequence is TGTGCCAGCAGGTCGTTTGACAGTACTAACTATGGCTACACCTTC. Protein: CASRSFDSTNYGYTF.

This clonotype was counted ten times or more. This sequence joins TRBV29-1 and TRBJ2-1, with a tentative D call TRBD2 (5 bases). The CDR3 length is 11 residues. Trimming removed 5 bases from V and 6 bases from J, with 8 bases in between. Germline CDR1 and CDR2: SQVTM and ANQGSEA. The CDR3 sequence: CSVSGVNEQFF. As DNA, the CDR3 is TGCAGCGTTTCCGGGGTCAATGAGCAGTTCTTC.

CDR3 nucleotide sequence: TGTGCCAGCAGCCCTCGGACTAGATACAATGAGCAGTTCTTC. Its translation: CASSPRTRYNEQFF. The J gene is TRBJ2-1, the V gene TRBV7-9; 7 bases fit TRBD2. CDR3 length equals 14 residues. The germline gives CDR1 SEHNR, CDR2 FQNEAQ (reference sequence). J was trimmed by 4 bases and V by 5 bases; bases with no gene match: 5. The variable domain in full, completed from reference TRBV7-9 and TRBJ2-1, reads DTGVSQNPRHKITKRGQNVTFRCDPISEHNRLYWYRQTLGQGPEFLTYFQNEAQLEKSRLLSDRFSAERPKGSFSTLEIQRTEQGDSAMYLCASSPRTRYNEQFFGPGTRLTVL.

This clonotype came up a few times. The genes are TRBV5-1 and TRBJ2-7; D possibly corresponds to TRBD2 (6 bases). V was cut by 0 bases and J by 2 bases, with 15 bases left in between. The CDR3 covers 16 residues. Germline-derived CDR1 and CDR2 are SGHRS and YFSETQ. In DNA, the CDR3 is TGCGCCAGCAGCTTGGGCCTCGGGAGTCCCACCTACGAGCAGTACTTC. Protein: CASSLGLGSPTYEQYF.

This clonotype was counted only a few times. The chain recombines TRBV6-5 with TRBJ2-7; no reliable D call. The CDR3 is made up of 13 amino acids. Germline V lookup: CDR1 MNHEY, CDR2 SVGAGI. V lost 2 bases and J 6 bases, leaving 11 bases between the germline ends. DNA of the CDR3: TGTGCCAGCAGTTACGGCCCGACGGGCGAGCAGTACTTC. It codes for CASSYGPTGEQYF.

This clonotype came up many times. The rearrangement joins TRBV29-1 to TRBJ2-1; the match to TRBD2 covers 12 bases. Germline V gene sequence: CDR1 SQVTM, CDR2 ANQGSEA. The trim removed 1 base at V and 6 bases at J, leaving 7 bases unmatched. The CDR3 consists of 16 residues. CDR3 sequence (DNA): TGCAGCGTTGAAGGGGCTAGCGGGGGGGCGACCAATGAGCAGTTCTTC. Translating gives CSVEGASGGATNEQFF.

Many counts were recorded for this clonotype. This chain joins TRBV3-1 and TRBJ1-2; possibly TRBD1 for D (5 bases). Germline CDR1 is LGHDT and CDR2 is YNNKEL (reference sequence). V was trimmed by 0 bases and J by 3 bases, leaving 11 bases between them. CDR3 length equals 15 residues. The CDR3 DNA is TGTGCCAGCAGCCAAGAGAGGGGTGGGGACTATGGCTACACCTTC. Protein product: CASSQERGGDYGYTF.

The chain joins TRBV20-1 to TRBJ1-5; D unclear. Per the germline V gene, CDR1 is DFQATT and CDR2 is SNEGSKA (reference sequence). The CDR3 length is 16 residues. V lost 2 bases, J lost 0 bases, and 14 bases lay in between. The CDR3 sequence: CSARKKEDGSNQPQHF. In DNA, the CDR3 is TGCAGTGCTAGAAAAAAAGAGGACGGTAGCAATCAGCCCCAGCATTTT.

This clonotype was detected only a few times. J is TRBJ2-5 and V is TRBV15; no reliable D call. CDR3 length equals 13 residues. CDR1 is LNHNV, CDR2 YYDKDF, per germline (reference sequence). V dropped 3 bases and J dropped 2 bases, with 7 bases sitting between them. The CDR3 loop reads CATSSRTQETQYF. The CDR3 nucleotides read TGTGCCACCAGCAGCAGGACGCAAGAGACCCAGTACTTC. Full variable domain (outside the CDR3, taken from reference TRBV15 and TRBJ2-5): DAMVIQNPRYQVTQFGKPVTLSCSQTLNHNVMYWYQQKSSQAPKLLFHYYDKDFNNEADTPDNFQSRRPNTSFCFLDIRSPGLGDTAMYLCATSSRTQETQYFGPGTRLLVL.

This clonotype has only a few counts. A junction end diverges from the germline sequence, so it may reflect a read error. The J gene is TRBJ2-2, the V gene TRBV2; D is possibly TRBD1 (6 bases). CDR1 and CDR2 (germline): SNHLY, FYNNEI. The CDR3 runs 14 residues. CDR3 amino acids: CASSDRGHFRELFF. CDR3 DNA: TGTGCCAGCAGTGACAGGGGCCACTTCCGGGAACTGTTTTTT.

The table lists this clonotype with many counts. The rearrangement links TRBV7-2 to TRBJ2-1, with D possibly TRBD2 on 6 matching bases. This CDR3 spans 14 amino acids. V was pared by 5 bases and J by 7 bases, with 15 bases between. Germline-derived CDR1 and CDR2 are SGHTA and FQGNSA. This CDR3 reads CASSPDGTWNEQFF. Here the CDR3 DNA reads TGTGCCAGCAGCCCCGACGGGACTTGGAATGAGCAGTTCTTC.

V gene TRBV29-1 combines with J gene TRBJ2-7; 7 bases fit TRBD1. CDR1 and CDR2 from the germline V gene are SQVTM and ANQGSEA. The CDR3 has 13 amino acids. Trimming at V came to 3 bases and at J to 4 bases, leaving 6 bases not matched to a gene. For the CDR3, the DNA is TGCAGCGTTGATGGTCCCAGGGGGTACGAGCAGTACTTC. It yields the protein CSVDGPRGYEQYF.

The V gene is TRBV3-1, the J gene TRBJ1-1; D gene unclear. This CDR3 is built from 12 residues. V shed 0 bases and J shed 5 bases, with 4 bases lying between them. Germline loops: CDR1 LGHDT, CDR2 YNNKEL (reference sequence). The CDR3 sequence: CASSQDGTEAFF. The CDR3, as DNA: TGTGCCAGCAGCCAAGACGGTACTGAAGCTTTCTTT.

V gene TRBV9 combines with J gene TRBJ2-7; 8 bases are shared with TRBD2. V dropped 4 bases and J dropped 1; count of bases not matched to a gene: 4. This CDR3 is 14 amino acids long. Germline V gene sequence: CDR1 SGDLS, CDR2 YYNGEE. The chain's CDR3 is CASSLAGTSYEQYF. In nucleotides, the CDR3 is TGTGCCAGCAGCTTAGCGGGGACTTCCTACGAGCAGTACTTC.

This clonotype was counted only a few times. The V call is TRBV4-2, the J call TRBJ2-7; 11 bases fit TRBD2. From germline, CDR1 is LGHNA and CDR2 YNFKEQ. V gave up 0 bases and J gave up 2 bases; unmatched junction bases: 0. The CDR3 has 15 residues. CDR3 region: CASSQELAGAYEQYV. CDR3 in DNA: TGTGCCAGCAGCCAAGAACTAGCGGGGGCCTACGAGCAGTACGTC.